This T cell receptor (beta chain) derives from a study of spatial heterogeneity in lung cancer. This clonotype was observed many times. Documented time point: sample taken at primary tumor resection. There were 72 donors, all of them untreated patients with early-stage non-small cell lung cancer. This CDR3 comprises 14 residues. Germline V gene sequence: CDR1 SGHTA, CDR2 FQGNSA. The germline V and J ends were trimmed by 0 bases and 6 bases, with 8 bases remaining between them. Every cDNA TCR molecule received its own unique molecular identifier. A single record per CDR3 protein comes from TCRdb applying MiXCR to the 5' RACE reads. The sample shows 40,000 or so distinct CDR3 sequences, around 3.1% of them seen only once.

Sequencing was performed on normal lung tissue next to the tumor, taken at surgery. The chain links TRBV7-2 to TRBJ2-2; no firm D call. The receptor comes from a male donor with early-stage non-small cell lung cancer. This chain's CDR3 is CASSLAATAGELFF. The CDR3, as DNA: TGTGCCAGCAGCTTAGCGGCAACGGCCGGGGAGCTGTTTTTT.